The T cell receptor (beta chain) described here comes from a study of T cell responses to AZD1222 COVID-19 vaccine (dated by TCRdb to the early 2020s). Background for the entire study: AZD1222 recipients with second doses at about 4 weeks or about 12 weeks were pooled, because spike-specific TCR depth and breadth did not differ between schedules. A total of 240 or so trial participants underwent TCR sequencing, of whom about 200 had received two doses of AZD1222 and 26 had received two doses of the MenACWY control vaccine. Trial participants were enrolled by age into subgroups of 18-55, 56-69 and 70-plus years, and roughly 160, 29 and 62 TCR-sequenced participants, respectively, were included in these subgroups. Here is what the overall study found, with its caveats: Participants were mostly white British, with more females than males. The authors suggested clonal diversity may have been underestimated. In the small 56-69-year group, the increase in depth fell short of significance, most likely because of low power. Conclusions about previously exposed vaccinees were limited because only 6 or 7 AZD1222 recipients were SARS-CoV-2 seropositive at baseline. Because no day 14 peak-response samples were available, repertoires were characterized only after the peak T cell response. Reportedly, almost half of the unique spike-specific TCRs recognized epitopes lying outside the regions that are mutated in the B.1.351 and B.1.1.7 variants. A significant rise in spike-specific TCR breadth and depth was observed after two AZD1222 doses relative to day 0 and relative to MenACWY recipients. The whole spike protein was spanned by vaccine-associated CD4 TCRs, and dominant responses were seen in regions 160-218 and 743-854.

CDR1 is given as SGHRS and CDR2 as YFSETQ, both from the germline V gene. Spanning cysteine to phenylalanine, the CDR3 consists of 14 amino acids. The read is trimmed to its CDR3 DNA, 42 bases read in frame from base 1. V was cut back by 4 bases and J by 5 bases, leaving a gap of 15 bases between them. The CDR3 regions of human TCRbeta chains were subjected to immunosequencing. For the original study's pipeline: TCRs in the repertoires were compared against a reference library of SARS-CoV-2-specific TCRs that had been generated with the MIRA antigen-specificity platform. Breadth meant the fraction of unique TCRs that were SARS-CoV-2-associated, whereas depth meant the fraction of total T cells that were SARS-CoV-2-associated. Using the MIRA data, every spike-specific TCR was mapped to the spike region that the TCR reacted to and assigned to either a CD4 or a CD8 class. Log10-transformed breadth and depth values were compared by one-way ANOVA with Sidak's multiple comparisons tests. TCRdb holds this immuneACCESS table with in-frame rearrangements only. Some clones are missing; in checked studies, unresolved V genes explain under half, and the rest has no known cause. V and J calls and clone size are copied from that table; D and trimming were computed from the DNA. Counted in this sample were 70,000 to 90,000 clones; approximately 89% of them appeared once. Around 2.2% of the sample is in the top ten clones.

Regarding this clone: It lacks a known antigen. It has no much larger one-base neighbor in the sample; base qualities were not kept.

The time point label on this specimen signifies: baseline before first vaccination. Vaccinee samples were obtained from the UK trials COV001 and COV002, which included a single-blind randomized controlled phase 2/3 trial of AZD1222 (ChAdOx1 nCoV-19) in healthy adults. For TCRbeta chain sequencing, PBMC samples from trial participants were taken at day 0 and at day 28 after the second dose. The clonotype was recovered from an adult in good health. The sample here was peripheral blood, taken on day 0 of AZD1222 vaccination. The rearranged segments are TRBV5-1 and TRBJ2-5, with the identity of the D gene unclear. The DNA sequence is TGCGCCAGCAGCCCATTGGGTCTAAAGGAGACCCAGTACTTC. It is translated as CASSPLGLKETQYF.